This T cell receptor beta chain was documented in a study of blood T cell repertoires in COVID-19. Libraries were prepared by immunoSEQ multiplex PCR; TCRdb keeps only in-frame clonotypes and omits some of them. The sample holds approximately 90,000 clones, less than 90% seen once. The germline V gene has CDR1 MDHEN and CDR2 SYDVKM. The CDR3 extends over 20 amino acids. V lost 5 bases, J lost 2 bases, and 29 bases lay in between. The specimen was peripheral blood. This clonotype originated in an elderly man with active or convalescent COVID-19. The genes are TRBV28 and TRBJ2-3, with a possible D match to TRBD2 (6 bases). CDR3 region: CASSQAPGLYNPLNTDTQYF. The CDR3 DNA sequence: TGTGCCAGCAGTCAAGCCCCGGGACTTTACAACCCCCTGAACACAGATACGCAGTATTTT.